The rows below give T cell receptor beta chains drawn from one sample of a study of early T cells in non-severe SARS-CoV-2 infection. Each CDR3 protein gets one entry after TCRdb re-called the 5' RACE reads with MiXCR. The sample shows more than 50,000 distinct CDR3 sequences, about 9.1% of them seen only once. Sample: whole blood. These receptors were obtained from an adult who was a healthcare worker with PCR-confirmed SARS-CoV-2 infection or an uninfected control (not recorded which). Each CDR3 is given with its conserved first and last residue.

J gene,V gene,CDR3 length,CDR3 protein
TRBJ2-2,TRBV5-1,15,CASNPWGAGTGELFF
TRBJ2-6,TRBV30,15,CAWSATGAGANVLTF
TRBJ1-1,TRBV29-1,11,CSVEGDTEAFF
TRBJ1-2,TRBV10-1,13,CASSGGTSYGYTF
TRBJ2-1,TRBV7-2,17,CASFISGDRPPYNEQFF
TRBJ2-1,TRBV29-1,11,CSVLTYNEQFF
TRBJ1-1,TRBV18,15,CASSPEGSGGTEAFF
TRBJ2-5,TRBV27,14,CASRNTGGGETQYF
TRBJ1-6,TRBV19,14,CASTTRSNNSPLHF
TRBJ2-7,TRBV20-1,15,CSARDLTSGDLEQYF
TRBJ2-1,TRBV5-8,15,CASSPGQGWNNEQFF
TRBJ2-2,TRBV2,14,CASSVGANTGELFF
TRBJ2-2,TRBV6-5,17,CASSYESGTNYPGELFF
TRBJ2-1,TRBV11-2,16,CASSLRGDSSYNEQFF